The 15 T cell receptor beta chains given below trace back to one sample, sequenced in a study of Graves' ophthalmopathy and Graves' hyperthyroidism. RNA transcripts were the source from which TCR beta CDR3 regions were amplified. A first-round RT-PCR used HTBI primers, followed by a second-round multiplex PCR. TCRdb ran MiXCR on the multiplex PCR reads and lists one entry per CDR3 protein. The sample records 200,000 to 250,000 distinct CDR3 sequences, under 25% being singletons. Sample: peripheral blood. Every receptor here comes from a woman aged 50 to 60 with Graves' ophthalmopathy.

This clonotype was seen at least ten times. The V call is TRBV6-5, the J call TRBJ1-2; D uncertain. Trimming left V 2 bases short and J 2 bases short, with 9 bases between. The V gene's germline CDR1 is MNHEY and CDR2 SVGAGI. The CDR3 has 14 amino acids. The CDR3 protein is CASSYRNDNYGYTF. CDR3 DNA sequence: TGTGCCAGCAGTTACCGTAACGACAACTATGGCTACACCTTC.

This clonotype was picked up many times. The DNA for the CDR3 is TGTGCCAGCAGTTTGTTGGGGCTGGGGCCCCAGCATTTT. As protein: CASSLLGLGPQHF. The chain links TRBV12-3 or TRBV12-4 to TRBJ1-5; tentatively, D is TRBD1 (5 bases). Trimming stripped 3 bases from V and 9 bases from J, with 12 bases between. This CDR3 contains 13 residues.

This clonotype was observed at least ten times. This sequence joins TRBV20-1 and TRBJ2-7, with 11 positions matching TRBD2. Trimming removed 0 bases from V and 3 bases from J; junction bases left unmatched: 4. Germline CDR1 is DFQATT and CDR2 is SNEGSKA (reference sequence). CDR3 length equals 15 residues. The CDR3 sequence is CSARDLTSGVYEQYF. The CDR3 coding sequence is TGCAGTGCTAGAGATTTGACTAGCGGGGTCTACGAGCAGTACTTC.

This clonotype was seen ten or more times. This chain links TRBV30 with TRBJ1-1; maybe TRBD1 (6 bases). Germline CDR1 is GTSNPN and CDR2 is SVGIG (reference sequence). This CDR3 is 13 amino acids long. With 2 bases removed from V and 2 bases from J, the gap between germline ends came to 9 bases. CDR3 bases: TGTGCCTGGAGTTGGGGGCCTAACACTGAAGCTTTCTTT. Its protein is CAWSWGPNTEAFF.

The genes are TRBV6-1 and TRBJ2-1; D is possibly TRBD2 (5 bases). The germline CDR1 and CDR2 sequences are MNHNS and SASEGT. Trimming pared 4 bases from V and 6 bases from J, leaving 19 bases between. There are 16 residues in the CDR3. The CDR3 reads CASSGVVGSSGNEQFF. The CDR3 DNA reads as TGTGCCAGCAGTGGGGTTGTAGGGAGTTCGGGCAATGAGCAGTTCTTC.

This clonotype was recorded at least ten times. This chain links TRBV12-5 with TRBJ2-4; no clear D. Germline assignment: CDR1 LGHNT and CDR2 FRNRAP. The CDR3 totals 13 residues. Deletions cut 1 base from V and 3 bases from J, with 4 bases between. The CDR3 protein is CASGLAGKNIQYF. DNA for the CDR3: TGTGCTAGTGGTTTGGCTGGCAAAAACATTCAGTACTTC.

With respect to this clonotype: A read error is possible here, since a much larger clone lies one base away. The conserved phenylalanine or tryptophan normally closing the CDR3 is absent here, so this likely arose from a read error. V gene TRBV2 combines with J gene TRBJ2-3, with TRBD2 as a possible D gene (5 bases). The V gene lost 11 bases and the J gene lost 5 bases, with 20 bases spanning the gap. The length of the CDR3 is 14 residues. Germline V lookup: CDR1 SNHLY, CDR2 FYNNEI. The chain's CDR3 is CAQAPGAGRDTQYS. The CDR3, as DNA: TGTGCCCAAGCCCCAGGTGCGGGTAGAGATACGCAGTATTCT.

The chain is built from TRBV12-3 or TRBV12-4 and TRBJ1-1; D gene uncertain. V lost 3 bases, J lost 1 base, and 9 bases lay in between. The CDR3 has 14 residues. Here the CDR3 DNA reads TGTGCCAGCAGTTTGCGGCAGACGAACACTGAAGCTTTCTTT. Protein: CASSLRQTNTEAFF.

This clonotype showed up many times. The genes are TRBV25-1 and TRBJ1-1; D ambiguous. The CDR3 loop spans 12 amino acids. The V end lost 6 bases, the J end lost 0 bases, and 5 bases lay between the germline ends. CDR1 and CDR2 from the germline V gene are MGHDK and SYGVNS. This CDR3 is CASRNLNTEAFF. The CDR3 DNA reads as TGTGCCAGCAGGAACCTGAACACTGAAGCTTTCTTT.

In its sample, this clonotype was seen many times. The V gene is TRBV11-2, the J gene TRBJ2-5, with D possibly being TRBD1 (6 bases). The CDR3 runs 14 residues. CDR1 is SGHAT, CDR2 FQNNGV, per germline. V lost 1 base, J lost 5 bases, and 11 bases lay in between. The CDR3 region has the DNA TGTGCCAGCAGCTTAGGAGACAGGTGGGAGACCCAGTACTTC. Amino acids: CASSLGDRWETQYF.

This clonotype was observed at least ten times. The chain combines TRBV30 with TRBJ1-2; 9 nucleotides line up with TRBD1. The CDR3 has 12 residues. Germline values: CDR1 GTSNPN, CDR2 SVGIG (reference sequence). The J segment lost 10 bases and the V segment lost 2 bases, leaving 5 bases of the junction unmatched. The CDR3 nucleotides are TGTGCCTGGAGTAGCAGGACAGGGGTCTACACCTTC. It is translated as CAWSSRTGVYTF.

This clonotype was seen at least ten times. CDR3 sequence reads: CASSREGTSPYEQYF. As DNA, the CDR3 is TGTGCCAGCAGCCGCGAGGGGACCTCACCCTACGAGCAGTACTTC. The chain recombines TRBV7-2 with TRBJ2-7; D might be TRBD1 or TRBD2, each matching 5 bases. V lost 5 bases to trimming and J lost 2 bases, with 16 bases between them. CDR1 is SGHTA and CDR2 is FQGNSA in the germline V gene. This CDR3 has 15 amino acids.

Notes on this clonotype: Germline and junction disagree at one end, which may indicate a read error. The chain couples TRBV13 to TRBJ1-1; 7 bases match TRBD1. The germline gives CDR1 PRHDT, CDR2 FYEKMQ (reference sequence). The CDR3 covers 15 residues. The CDR3 loop reads CASSLGLTGTTEAFF. CDR3 coding DNA: TGTGCCAGCAGTTTAGGACTGACAGGGACCACTGAAGCTTTCTTT.

This clonotype was counted a few times. The chain links TRBV6-5 to TRBJ1-5; D not resolved. This CDR3 has 13 amino acids. Germline V gene lookup returns CDR1 MNHEY and CDR2 SVGAGI. V was trimmed by 4 bases and J by 7 bases, leaving 11 bases between them. CDR3 nucleotide sequence: TGTGCCAGCAGTTCCCTCTTGGGACAGCCCCAGCATTTT. This sequence encodes CASSSLLGQPQHF.

This clonotype showed up many times. This chain connects TRBV7-2 to TRBJ1-1, with a possible D match to TRBD1 (6 bases). Germline CDR1 reads SGHTA; CDR2 reads FQGNSA. CDR3 length: 13 amino acids. V lost 5 bases, J lost 7 bases, and 14 bases lay in between. CDR3 DNA: TGTGCCAGCAGCAAGGGGGGTTTCCGTGAAGCTTTCTTT. This translates into CASSKGGFREAFF.